What follows is one T cell receptor (beta chain) and its context. The sample belongs to a study of OX40 agonist ivuxolimab in advanced cancers. The germline V gene encodes CDR1 MDHEN and CDR2 SYDVKM. V lost 6 bases to trimming and J lost 12 bases; unmatched junction nucleotides: 20. The CDR3 extends over 16 amino acids. The table came from immunoSEQ multiplex PCR; TCRdb's copy has only in-frame clones and leaves some out. The table includes tens of thousands of clones, 65% to 90% detected once. This receptor was obtained from an adult with an advanced solid tumor such as melanoma, head and neck, liver or kidney cancer. This specimen consisted of CD4+ or CD8+ T cells sorted from blood, obtained in a trial of the OX40 agonist ivuxolimab. V and J are TRBV28 and TRBJ2-1; the match to TRBD2 covers 7 bases. The CDR3 region is CASSTDGSGPVGGQFF. CDR3 nucleotides: TGTGCCAGCAGCACGGATGGTAGCGGGCCGGTGGGGGGGCAGTTCTTC.